What follows is one TCR beta chain and its context. Its antigen is still unknown. CDR3 length: 17 residues. CDR1 and CDR2 (germline): PRHDT, FYEKMQ (reference sequence). Trimming cost V 0 bases and J 2 bases; bases outside gene matches: 9. 13 Jbeta primers and 60 Vbeta primers were used for the PCR. Some clones are missing from TCRdb's copy, which holds only in-frame ones; the method was immunoSEQ multiplex PCR. The data hold about 200,000 clones, with less than 80% observed a single time. The data were taken from a study of cytomegalovirus exposure and HLA in healthy donors. Whole-study results and caveats: Most subjects had HLA-A and HLA-B alleles reportedly predicted accurately by TCR beta sequences.

Sampled while nominally healthy, donors likely had unrecorded immune exposures. Sequenced input: PBMCs. The receptor was isolated from a woman aged 25 to 45 in good health and CMV-seropositive. V is TRBV13 and J is TRBJ2-7; 8 positions agree with TRBD2. Here the CDR3 reads CASSLGPGGAGAYEQYF. The DNA of the CDR3 is TGTGCCAGCAGCTTAGGGCCGGGGGGGGCAGGGGCCTACGAGCAGTACTTC.